This TCR beta chain was sequenced during a study of T-cell memory formation after mild COVID-19. Study details: Largely donor-specific sequence clusters came from two donors.

This clonotype was found a few times. Using its own MiXCR run on the 5' RACE reads, TCRdb lists one record per CDR3 protein. The sample consists of about 49,000 distinct CDR3 sequences, around 7% of them appearing once. After removal of 4 bases from V and 1 base from J, the junction contained 6 bases not matched to a gene. The CDR3 extends over 15 amino acids. The V gene's germline CDR1 is MDHEN and CDR2 SYDVKM. The clonotype was recovered from a man younger than 35 who had mild COVID-19 (a few samples of this study predate the infection). Cell type and time point are not known. The rearrangement links TRBV28 to TRBJ1-1; 7 bases line up with TRBD1. Sequencing was carried out using PBMCs or a T cell subset sorted from them (not recorded which). The CDR3 DNA follows: TGTGCCAGCAGTTCACGACAGGGTTGGAACACTGAAGCTTTCTTT. Translation: CASSSRQGWNTEAFF.